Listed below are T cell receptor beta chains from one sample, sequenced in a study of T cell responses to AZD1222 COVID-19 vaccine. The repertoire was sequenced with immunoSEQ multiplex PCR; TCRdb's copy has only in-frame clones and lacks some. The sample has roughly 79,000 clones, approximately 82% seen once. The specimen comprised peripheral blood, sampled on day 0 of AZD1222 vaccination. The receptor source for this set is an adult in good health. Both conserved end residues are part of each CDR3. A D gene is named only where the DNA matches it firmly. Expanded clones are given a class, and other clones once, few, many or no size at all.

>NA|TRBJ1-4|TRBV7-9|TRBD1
TGTGCCAGCAGCGGACAGGGACACGAAAAACTGTTTTTT
CASSGQGHEKLFF
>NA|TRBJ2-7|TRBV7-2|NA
TGTGCCAGCAGCTTAGGGTCTAGCGTAGACTACGAGCAGTACTTC
CASSLGSSVDYEQYF
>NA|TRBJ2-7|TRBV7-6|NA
TGTGCCAGCAGCTTCATGGCGAGCTCCCACCGCGAGCAGTACTTC
CASSFMASSHREQYF
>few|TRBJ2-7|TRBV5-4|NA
TGTGCCAGCAGCTTGGTGGGAGGCGAGCAGTACTTC
CASSLVGGEQYF
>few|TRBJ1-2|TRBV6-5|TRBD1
TGTGCCAGCAGCTCCCAGGGGGCGATAAATGGCTACACCTTC
CASSSQGAINGYTF
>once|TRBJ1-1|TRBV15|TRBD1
TGTGCCACCAGCAAGGGGGCCACTGAAGCTTTCTTT
CATSKGATEAFF
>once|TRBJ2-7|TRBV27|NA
TGTGCCAGCAGTTTTCTGGGAAGCTCCTACGAGCAATACTTC
CASSFLGSSYEQYF
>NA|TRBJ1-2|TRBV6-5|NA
TGTGCCAGCAGTTCAAAGGACCGCCTGGAAAACGAGGGCTACACCTTC
CASSSKDRLENEGYTF
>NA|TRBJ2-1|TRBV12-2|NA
TGTGCAAGTCGCTTCTCGACAGGGGACCAAAACAATGAGCAGTTCTTC
CASRFSTGDQNNEQFF
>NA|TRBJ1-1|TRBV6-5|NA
TGTGCCAGCAGTTACTCGGAAACGAACACTGAAGCTTTCTTT
CASSYSETNTEAFF
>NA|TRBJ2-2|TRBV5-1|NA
TGCGCCAGCAGCTTGGCCGGGACAACGAACACCGGGGAGCTGTTTTTT
CASSLAGTTNTGELFF
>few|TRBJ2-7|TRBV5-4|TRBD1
TGTGCCAGCAGCACGGACAGGGGGCACTACGAGCAGTACTTC
CASSTDRGHYEQYF
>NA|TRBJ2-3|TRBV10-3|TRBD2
TGTGCCATCAGTTTACCGGGACTAGCGGGAGCAGATACGCAGTATTTT
CAISLPGLAGADTQYF
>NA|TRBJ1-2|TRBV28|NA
TGTGCCAGCAGTTCTTTGGGGGCAGGCGCCGGAGGCTACACCTTC
CASSSLGAGAGGYTF
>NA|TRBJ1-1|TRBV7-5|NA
TGTGTCAGAAGCTCGTCGAGGGGTTTACAGGGGGCCACTGAAGCTTTCTTT
CVRSSSRGLQGATEAFF
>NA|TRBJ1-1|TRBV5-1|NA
TGCGCCAGCAGCTTACAGACCAACACTGAAGCTTTCTTT
CASSLQTNTEAFF
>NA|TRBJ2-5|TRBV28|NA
TGTGCCAGCAGTCAAAACAGGATCCAAGAGACCCAGTACTTC
CASSQNRIQETQYF
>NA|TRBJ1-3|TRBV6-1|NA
TGTGCCAGCAGTGAACTCGGGTCAGATGGAAACACCATATATTTT
CASSELGSDGNTIYF
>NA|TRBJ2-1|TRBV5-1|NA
TGCGCCAGCAGCTTGGGGACATTGAATGAGCAGTTCTTC
CASSLGTLNEQFF
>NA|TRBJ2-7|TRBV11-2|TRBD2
TGTGCCAGCAGCTTAGCCGGGACTAGCACCTACGAGCAGTACTTC
CASSLAGTSTYEQYF
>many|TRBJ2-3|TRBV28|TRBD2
TGTGCCAGCAGTTTTATCCCCTCTAGCGGGAGGTCTTCCACAGATACGCAGTATTTT
CASSFIPSSGRSSTDTQYF
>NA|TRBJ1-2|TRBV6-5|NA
TGTGCCAGCAGCCCGGGGCCAGACTATGGCTACACCTTC
CASSPGPDYGYTF
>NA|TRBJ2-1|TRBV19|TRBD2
TGTGCCAGTAGTACAGGGACTAGCGGTTACAATGAGCAGTTCTTC
CASSTGTSGYNEQFF
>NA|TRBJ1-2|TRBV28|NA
TGTGCCAGCAGTTTACCGGGGTGGAGCTACACCTTC
CASSLPGWSYTF
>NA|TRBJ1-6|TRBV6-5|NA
TGTGCCAGCAGTTACAGCGCCAGTAATAATTCACCCCTCCACTTT
CASSYSASNNSPLHF
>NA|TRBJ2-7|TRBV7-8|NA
TGTGCCAGCAGCTTCGTTCTGGCAGGGTACTACGAGCAGTACTTC
CASSFVLAGYYEQYF
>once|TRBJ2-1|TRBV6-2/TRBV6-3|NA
TGTGCCAGCAGCATTAGCTCCCGGGGGCCTTACAATGAGCAGTTCTTC
CASSISSRGPYNEQFF
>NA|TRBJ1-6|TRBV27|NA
TGTGCCAGCAGTTTAACCTCCGACAGCTACACTTCACCCCTCCACTTT
CASSLTSDSYTSPLHF
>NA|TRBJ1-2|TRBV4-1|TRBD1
TGCGCCAGCAGCCAGCCGGGACAGCCTAACTATGGCTACACCTTC
CASSQPGQPNYGYTF
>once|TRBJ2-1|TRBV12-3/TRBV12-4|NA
TGTGCCAGCAGTTTACGGGAGAGGAATGAGCAGTTCTTC
CASSLRERNEQFF
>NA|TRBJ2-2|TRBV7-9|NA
TGTGCCAGCAGCTACCAAGGCCCGAACACCGGGGAGCTGTTTTTT
CASSYQGPNTGELFF
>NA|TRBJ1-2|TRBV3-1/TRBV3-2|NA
TGTGCCAGCAGCCAAGCCGACTATGGCTACACCTTC
CASSQADYGYTF
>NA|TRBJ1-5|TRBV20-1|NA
TGCAGTGCTAGTAGAGTCGGTCAGCCCCAGCATTTT
CSASRVGQPQHF
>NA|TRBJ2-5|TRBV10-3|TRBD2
TGTGCCATCAGTGAGGAATTAGCGGGACCACAAGAGACCCAGTACTTC
CAISEELAGPQETQYF
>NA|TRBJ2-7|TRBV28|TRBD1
TGTGCCAGCAGTTTTAGGTGGCGAGGGGGCGCCGGACACGAGCAGTACTTC
CASSFRWRGGAGHEQYF
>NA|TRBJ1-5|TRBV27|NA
TGTGCCAGCAGTTTAGCAGGTCATGATCAGCCCCAGCATTTT
CASSLAGHDQPQHF
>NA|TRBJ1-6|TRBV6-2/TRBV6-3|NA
TGTGCCAGCAGTTACTCTTTGGAGGGGTATTCACCCCTCCACTTT
CASSYSLEGYSPLHF
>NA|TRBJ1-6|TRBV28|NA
TGTGCCAGCAACCCTCTACAGGGACGGAATTCACCCCTCCACTTT
CASNPLQGRNSPLHF
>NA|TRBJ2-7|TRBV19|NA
TGTGCCAGTAGTCTCATCGGGTCGTACTACGAGCAGTACTTC
CASSLIGSYYEQYF
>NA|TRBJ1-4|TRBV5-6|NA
TGTGCCAGCAGGCTTCTGGGGGCCCATAATGAAAAACTGTTTTTT
CASRLLGAHNEKLFF
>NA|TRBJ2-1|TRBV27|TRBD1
TGTGCCAGCAGTGTCGGGACAGGGGGGAATGAGCAGTTCTTC
CASSVGTGGNEQFF
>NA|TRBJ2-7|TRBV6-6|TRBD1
TGTGCCAGCAGTCATATGCCGGGACAGGGATTGACTAACGAGCAGTACTTC
CASSHMPGQGLTNEQYF
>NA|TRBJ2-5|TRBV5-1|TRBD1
TGCGCCAGCAGCTCTGCCGGGACAGGGGGACATAGGGAGACCCAGTACTTC
CASSSAGTGGHRETQYF
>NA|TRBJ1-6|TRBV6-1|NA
TGTGCCAGCAGTGAATTTGGCTCCTATAATTCACCCCTCCACTTT
CASSEFGSYNSPLHF
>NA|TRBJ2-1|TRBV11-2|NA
TGTGCCAGCAGCTCCCTCTCCGGGAGCACAGGCAATGAGCAGTTCTTC
CASSSLSGSTGNEQFF
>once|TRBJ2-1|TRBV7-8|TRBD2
TGTGCCAGCAGCTCGGGACTAGCGAAAATCTACAATGAGCAGTTCTTC
CASSSGLAKIYNEQFF
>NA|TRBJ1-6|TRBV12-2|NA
TGTGCAAGTCGCCGCCGAGGTTCACCCCTCCACTTT
CASRRRGSPLHF
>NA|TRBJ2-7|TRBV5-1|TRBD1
TGCGCCAGCAGGAACCGGGACAGGGTGCAATACGAGCAGTACTTC
CASRNRDRVQYEQYF
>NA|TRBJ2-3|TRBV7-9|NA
TGTGCCAGCAGCTTAGCGCTTAGGACGATTAAAGCGGATACGCAGTATTTT
CASSLALRTIKADTQYF
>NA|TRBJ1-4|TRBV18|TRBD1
TGTGCCAGCTCACAGGGGACAGGTGAAAAACTGTTTTTT
CASSQGTGEKLFF
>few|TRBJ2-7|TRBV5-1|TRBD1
TGCGCCAGCAGCCCGCAGGGACAGTTGAATGGATACGAGCAGTACTTC
CASSPQGQLNGYEQYF
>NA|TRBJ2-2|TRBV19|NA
TGTGCCAGTAGTATAATGGGGGCGAACACCGGGGAGCTGTTTTTT
CASSIMGANTGELFF
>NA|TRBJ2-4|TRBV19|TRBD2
TGTGCCAGTAGTATAGGGGTACGTCTAGCGGGAGAAGCCAAAAACATTCAGTACTTC
CASSIGVRLAGEAKNIQYF
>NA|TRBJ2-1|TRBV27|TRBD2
TGTGCCAGCAGTTCGAGACTAGCGGGAGGAGATGAGCAGTTCTTC
CASSSRLAGGDEQFF